The clone carrying this T cell receptor (beta chain) was seen more than once but under ten times. This sample was included in a study of blood T cell repertoires in COVID-19. For the study at large: Material from acute and convalescent COVID-19 was sourced from the United States, Italy and Spain. The cDNA or gDNA used as material had been derived from T cells, B-cell-depleted T cells, or PBMCs.

Source study methods: Amplification with reference gene primers provided the estimates of nucleated cell counts. Sequenced by immunoSEQ multiplex PCR; TCRdb stores in-frame clones only, minus some. V and J calls and clone size are copied from that table; D and trimming were computed from the DNA. The table has 250,000 to 350,000 clones, around 91% seen once; the top ten hold approximately 12%. This CDR3 is 16 amino acids long. From germline, CDR1 is KGHSH and CDR2 LQKENI. V gave up 5 bases and J gave up 5 bases, with 18 bases separating them. The sequence was obtained from a woman aged 55-75 years with acute or convalescent COVID-19. J is TRBJ1-4 and V is TRBV18; D possibly corresponds to TRBD1 (6 bases). Input material: peripheral blood. The CDR3 bases are TGTGCCAGCTCAGAAAGGCCGGACAGTGTAAATGAAAAACTGTTTTTT. Its protein product is CASSERPDSVNEKLFF.